This is a list of T cell receptor beta chains from one sample in a study of cytomegalovirus exposure and HLA in healthy donors. Profiling relied on immunoSEQ multiplex PCR, and the TCRdb table lists in-frame clones only, not all of them. Among some 120,000 clones listed, around 90% were seen once. The sample consisted of PBMCs. These receptors were collected from a woman aged 18 to 35 in good health and CMV-seronegative. CDR3s include the opening cysteine and the closing phenylalanine or tryptophan. Each record gives: CDR3 length, J gene, V gene, D gene, clone size, CDR3 protein, CDR3 DNA. The D gene is left open where the match is weak. Not every row has a clone size; where given, it reads once, few, many or a size class.

len: 21; j_gene: TRBJ1-4; v_gene: TRBV12-5; d_gene: TRBD1; abundance: .; CDR3aa: CASGLPPRTGFFVLTNEKLFF; CDR3nt: TGTGCTAGTGGTTTGCCACCTCGGACAGGGTTCTTCGTACTAACTAATGAAAAACTGTTTTTT
len: 16; j_gene: TRBJ2-7; v_gene: TRBV11-1; d_gene: TRBD1; abundance: .; CDR3aa: CASSVHSGQYSYEQYF; CDR3nt: TGTGCCAGCAGCGTCCACTCGGGACAGTATTCCTACGAGCAGTACTTC
len: 14; j_gene: TRBJ2-7; v_gene: TRBV6-5; d_gene: .; abundance: .; CDR3aa: CASSYSGHIYEQYF; CDR3nt: TGTGCCAGCAGTTACTCTGGACACATCTACGAGCAGTACTTC
len: 14; j_gene: TRBJ2-7; v_gene: TRBV10-2; d_gene: .; abundance: .; CDR3aa: CASSEWDTYYEQYF; CDR3nt: TGCGCCAGCAGTGAGTGGGACACTTACTACGAGCAGTACTTC
len: 15; j_gene: TRBJ2-5; v_gene: TRBV4-1; d_gene: .; abundance: .; CDR3aa: CASSQQTMLQETQYF; CDR3nt: TGCGCCAGCAGCCAGCAGACAATGTTGCAAGAGACCCAGTACTTC
len: 14; j_gene: TRBJ2-3; v_gene: TRBV6-5; d_gene: TRBD2; abundance: .; CDR3aa: CASRRGGGGDTQYF; CDR3nt: TGTGCCAGCAGGCGCGGGGGGGGTGGAGATACGCAGTATTTT
len: 13; j_gene: TRBJ1-4; v_gene: TRBV2; d_gene: .; abundance: few; CDR3aa: CASSVDGDEKLFF; CDR3nt: TGTGCCAGCAGTGTGGACGGGGATGAAAAACTGTTTTTT
len: 15; j_gene: TRBJ2-3; v_gene: TRBV11-3; d_gene: TRBD1; abundance: .; CDR3aa: CASSQGQVATDTQYF; CDR3nt: TGTGCCAGCAGCCAAGGACAGGTGGCCACAGATACGCAGTATTTT
len: 13; j_gene: TRBJ1-5; v_gene: TRBV7-2; d_gene: .; abundance: .; CDR3aa: CASSRQVSQPQHF; CDR3nt: TGTGCCAGCAGCCGCCAGGTTTCTCAGCCCCAGCATTTT
len: 16; j_gene: TRBJ2-7; v_gene: TRBV2; d_gene: .; abundance: .; CDR3aa: CASSRSRGVVSYEQYF; CDR3nt: TGTGCCAGCAGCCGGTCCAGGGGCGTCGTCTCCTACGAGCAGTACTTC
len: 13; j_gene: TRBJ2-3; v_gene: TRBV2; d_gene: .; abundance: .; CDR3aa: CASRGDGTDTQYF; CDR3nt: TGTGCCAGCAGGGGCGACGGAACAGATACGCAGTATTTT
len: 15; j_gene: TRBJ2-4; v_gene: TRBV4-2; d_gene: TRBD1; abundance: .; CDR3aa: CASSQVVGQKNIQYF; CDR3nt: TGTGCCAGCAGCCAAGTGGTGGGACAGAAAAACATTCAGTACTTC
len: 13; j_gene: TRBJ1-5; v_gene: TRBV6-5; d_gene: .; abundance: .; CDR3aa: CASGPWEGQPQHF; CDR3nt: TGTGCCAGCGGGCCGTGGGAGGGTCAGCCCCAGCATTTT
len: 13; j_gene: TRBJ2-5; v_gene: TRBV11-2; d_gene: .; abundance: few; CDR3aa: CASSSLKQGTQYF; CDR3nt: TGTGCCAGCAGCTCACTCAAACAGGGCACCCAGTACTTC
len: 16; j_gene: TRBJ1-4; v_gene: TRBV27; d_gene: .; abundance: .; CDR3aa: CASSLYAGTTNEKLFF; CDR3nt: TGTGCCAGCAGTTTATATGCGGGCACAACTAATGAAAAACTGTTTTTT
len: 19; j_gene: TRBJ1-5; v_gene: TRBV30; d_gene: .; abundance: .; CDR3aa: CAWSVAWAGGIRGNQPQHF; CDR3nt: TGTGCCTGGAGTGTTGCTTGGGCAGGAGGTATTCGGGGCAATCAGCCCCAGCATTTT
len: 14; j_gene: TRBJ1-1; v_gene: TRBV9; d_gene: .; abundance: .; CDR3aa: CASSAQTGDTEAFF; CDR3nt: TGTGCCAGCAGCGCCCAGACAGGCGACACTGAAGCTTTCTTT
len: 15; j_gene: TRBJ1-1; v_gene: TRBV10-2; d_gene: .; abundance: .; CDR3aa: CASSEGLGPKAEAFF; CDR3nt: TGCGCCAGCAGTGAGGGTTTGGGCCCTAAGGCTGAAGCTTTCTTT
len: 16; j_gene: TRBJ1-2; v_gene: TRBV19; d_gene: .; abundance: .; CDR3aa: CASDKFPGGSGGGYTF; CDR3nt: TGTGCCAGCGATAAGTTTCCGGGAGGGTCCGGGGGTGGCTACACCTTC
len: 11; j_gene: TRBJ1-1; v_gene: TRBV6-5; d_gene: .; abundance: .; CDR3aa: CASSQGPEAFF; CDR3nt: TGTGCCAGCAGCCAGGGCCCTGAAGCTTTCTTT
len: 19; j_gene: TRBJ1-1; v_gene: TRBV5-1; d_gene: TRBD1; abundance: once; CDR3aa: CASSSQQQGAGVANTEAFF; CDR3nt: TGCGCCAGCAGCTCACAACAACAGGGGGCGGGTGTTGCGAACACTGAAGCTTTCTTT
len: 14; j_gene: TRBJ2-1; v_gene: TRBV30; d_gene: TRBD2; abundance: .; CDR3aa: CAWSGTSGYNEQFF; CDR3nt: TGTGCCTGGAGCGGGACTAGCGGATACAATGAGCAGTTCTTC
len: 15; j_gene: TRBJ2-1; v_gene: TRBV6-1; d_gene: TRBD2; abundance: .; CDR3aa: CASISSGGFYNEQFF; CDR3nt: TGTGCCAGCATATCTAGCGGGGGATTTTACAATGAGCAGTTCTTC
len: 12; j_gene: TRBJ2-7; v_gene: TRBV28; d_gene: .; abundance: .; CDR3aa: CASTPDSYEQYF; CDR3nt: TGTGCCAGCACCCCCGACTCTTACGAGCAGTACTTC
len: 11; j_gene: TRBJ2-7; v_gene: TRBV6-5; d_gene: .; abundance: .; CDR3aa: CASSGSYEQYF; CDR3nt: TGTGCCAGCAGCGGCTCCTACGAGCAGTACTTC
len: 15; j_gene: TRBJ2-1; v_gene: TRBV10-3; d_gene: .; abundance: once; CDR3aa: CAISESYGGWFEQFF; CDR3nt: TGTGCCATCAGTGAGTCGTATGGCGGATGGTTTGAGCAGTTCTTC
len: 13; j_gene: TRBJ1-1; v_gene: TRBV28; d_gene: .; abundance: .; CDR3aa: CAGQTAMNTEAFF; CDR3nt: TGTGCCGGACAGACAGCGATGAACACTGAAGCTTTCTTT
len: 15; j_gene: TRBJ2-7; v_gene: TRBV15; d_gene: TRBD2; abundance: .; CDR3aa: CATSRESGGAEEQYF; CDR3nt: TGTGCCACCAGCAGAGAAAGCGGGGGGGCGGAAGAGCAGTACTTC
len: 16; j_gene: TRBJ2-3; v_gene: TRBV7-6; d_gene: TRBD1; abundance: .; CDR3aa: CASSLTQGVSTDTQYF; CDR3nt: TGTGCCAGCAGCTTGACACAGGGGGTTAGCACAGATACGCAGTATTTT
len: 12; j_gene: TRBJ1-2; v_gene: TRBV2; d_gene: .; abundance: few; CDR3aa: CASNWATGGYTF; CDR3nt: TGTGCCAGCAACTGGGCCACCGGTGGCTACACCTTC
len: 15; j_gene: TRBJ2-7; v_gene: TRBV5-4; d_gene: TRBD2; abundance: .; CDR3aa: CASSLERGGRYEQYF; CDR3nt: TGTGCCAGCAGCTTGGAGCGGGGGGGAAGGTACGAGCAGTACTTC
len: 14; j_gene: TRBJ2-3; v_gene: TRBV14; d_gene: .; abundance: .; CDR3aa: CASSQVYNTDTQYF; CDR3nt: TGTGCCAGCAGCCAAGTCTATAACACAGATACGCAGTATTTT
len: 14; j_gene: TRBJ2-7; v_gene: TRBV7-8; d_gene: TRBD1; abundance: .; CDR3aa: CASSPDRAAYEQYF; CDR3nt: TGTGCCAGCAGCCCTGACAGGGCGGCCTACGAGCAGTACTTC
len: 18; j_gene: TRBJ2-1; v_gene: TRBV30; d_gene: TRBD1; abundance: .; CDR3aa: CAWSARGLGQGAYNEQFF; CDR3nt: TGTGCCTGGAGTGCCCGCGGTCTAGGGCAGGGGGCATACAATGAGCAGTTCTTC
len: 12; j_gene: TRBJ2-5; v_gene: TRBV11-2; d_gene: TRBD2; abundance: .; CDR3aa: CASSLGGGVPYF; CDR3nt: TGTGCCAGCAGCTTAGGTGGGGGGGTGCCGTACTTC
len: 12; j_gene: TRBJ2-3; v_gene: TRBV5-6; d_gene: .; abundance: .; CDR3aa: CASSFHTDTQYF; CDR3nt: TGTGCCAGCAGCTTCCACACAGATACGCAGTATTTT
len: 16; j_gene: TRBJ1-5; v_gene: TRBV6-1; d_gene: .; abundance: .; CDR3aa: CASSEGRRAGNQPQHF; CDR3nt: TGTGCCAGCAGTGAAGGGCGCAGGGCGGGCAATCAGCCCCAGCATTTT
len: 12; j_gene: TRBJ2-7; v_gene: TRBV27; d_gene: .; abundance: .; CDR3aa: CASSSPDYEQYF; CDR3nt: TGTGCCAGCAGTTCCCCAGACTACGAGCAGTACTTC
len: 15; j_gene: TRBJ2-7; v_gene: TRBV5-1; d_gene: .; abundance: .; CDR3aa: CASSLESGQFYEQYF; CDR3nt: TGCGCCAGCAGCTTGGAGTCGGGACAATTCTACGAGCAGTACTTC
len: 12; j_gene: TRBJ1-2; v_gene: TRBV7-6; d_gene: TRBD1; abundance: .; CDR3aa: CASSLRTGGYTF; CDR3nt: TGTGCCAGCAGCTTAAGGACAGGGGGCTACACCTTC
len: 15; j_gene: TRBJ1-2; v_gene: TRBV6-5; d_gene: TRBD1; abundance: .; CDR3aa: CASSYSKSGGYGYTF; CDR3nt: TGTGCCAGCAGTTACTCGAAGTCAGGGGGCTATGGCTACACCTTC
len: 13; j_gene: TRBJ1-1; v_gene: TRBV9; d_gene: .; abundance: .; CDR3aa: CASSADTDQRAFF; CDR3nt: TGTGCCAGCAGCGCCGACACAGACCAACGAGCTTTCTTT
len: 14; j_gene: TRBJ2-3; v_gene: TRBV28; d_gene: .; abundance: .; CDR3aa: CASSFIGGSDTQYF; CDR3nt: TGTGCCAGCAGTTTCATTGGCGGTTCAGATACGCAGTATTTT
len: 14; j_gene: TRBJ2-2; v_gene: TRBV19; d_gene: .; abundance: .; CDR3aa: CASKKTGNTGELFF; CDR3nt: TGTGCCAGTAAGAAGACAGGGAACACCGGGGAGCTGTTTTTT
len: 19; j_gene: TRBJ2-1; v_gene: TRBV5-1; d_gene: TRBD1; abundance: .; CDR3aa: CASSSAGTGNVASYNEQFF; CDR3nt: TGCGCCAGCAGCTCGGCCGGGACAGGGAACGTCGCTTCCTACAATGAGCAGTTCTTC
len: 14; j_gene: TRBJ2-7; v_gene: TRBV14; d_gene: .; abundance: .; CDR3aa: CASSPGHRTYEQYF; CDR3nt: TGTGCCAGCAGCCCGGGACACCGAACCTACGAGCAGTACTTC
len: 16; j_gene: TRBJ1-1; v_gene: TRBV27; d_gene: .; abundance: .; CDR3aa: CASSKTAGGQHTEAFF; CDR3nt: TGTGCCAGCAGTAAGACAGCCGGGGGGCAACACACTGAAGCTTTCTTT
len: 14; j_gene: TRBJ1-3; v_gene: TRBV19; d_gene: TRBD1; abundance: .; CDR3aa: CASKEGARGNTIYF; CDR3nt: TGTGCCAGTAAGGAGGGGGCGCGCGGAAACACCATATATTTT
len: 15; j_gene: TRBJ1-1; v_gene: TRBV19; d_gene: .; abundance: .; CDR3aa: CASMGLTGGRTEAFF; CDR3nt: TGTGCCAGTATGGGACTAACGGGAGGTCGTACTGAAGCTTTCTTT
len: 11; j_gene: TRBJ1-2; v_gene: TRBV30; d_gene: TRBD1; abundance: .; CDR3aa: CAWGQAYGYTF; CDR3nt: TGTGCCTGGGGACAGGCCTATGGCTACACCTTC
len: 15; j_gene: TRBJ1-4; v_gene: TRBV29-1; d_gene: .; abundance: once; CDR3aa: CSVVVSGGTNEKLFF; CDR3nt: TGCAGCGTTGTGGTCTCGGGGGGAACTAATGAAAAACTGTTTTTT
len: 19; j_gene: TRBJ1-5; v_gene: TRBV28; d_gene: TRBD1; abundance: .; CDR3aa: CASSLQTGTGVMSNQPQHF; CDR3nt: TGTGCCAGCAGTTTGCAGACCGGGACAGGGGTTATGAGCAATCAGCCCCAGCATTTT
len: 15; j_gene: TRBJ1-2; v_gene: TRBV28; d_gene: .; abundance: once; CDR3aa: CASSLVRVSSYGYTF; CDR3nt: TGTGCCAGCAGTTTAGTGAGGGTGTCGAGCTATGGCTACACCTTC
len: 13; j_gene: TRBJ1-2; v_gene: TRBV9; d_gene: .; abundance: .; CDR3aa: CASSVDNNYGYTF; CDR3nt: TGTGCCAGCAGCGTAGACAATAACTATGGCTACACCTTC
len: 14; j_gene: TRBJ2-7; v_gene: TRBV2; d_gene: TRBD2; abundance: .; CDR3aa: CASSASGGGGQQYF; CDR3nt: TGTGCCAGCAGTGCCTCGGGAGGGGGAGGGCAGCAGTACTTC